Below, 8 T cell receptor beta chains from the same sample are listed, as sequenced in a study of blood T cell repertoires in COVID-19. The assay was immunoSEQ multiplex PCR, and TCRdb's table has in-frame clones only and misses some. The sample carries almost 70,000 clones, around three quarters recorded once. The sequenced sample was peripheral blood. The receptor set was obtained from a man aged 55 to 70 with acute or convalescent COVID-19.

The V and J genes are TRBV5-4 and TRBJ1-2; weak D call: TRBD1 (5 bases). This CDR3 is 15 amino acids long. The germline V and J ends were trimmed by 2 bases and 5 bases, with 16 bases remaining between them. The V gene's germline CDR1 is SGHNT and CDR2 YYREEE (reference sequence). The CDR3 protein is CASSLGSQGKYGYTF. The CDR3 DNA is TGTGCCAGCAGCTTAGGATCTCAGGGAAAGTATGGCTACACCTTC.

V and J are TRBV14 and TRBJ2-1, with D possibly TRBD1 on 6 matching bases. Looked up from germline, CDR1 is SGHDN and CDR2 is FVKESK. Trimming left V 4 bases short and J 0 bases short, with 16 bases between. CDR3 length: 17 residues. The CDR3 DNA reads TGTGCCAGCAGCCCCAGAAGGACAGCCGCCTCCTACAATGAGCAGTTCTTC. Its translation: CASSPRRTAASYNEQFF. Using reference TRBV14 and TRBJ2-1 for the parts outside the CDR3, the full variable domain is EAGVTQFPSHSVIEKGQTVTLRCDPISGHDNLYWYRRVMGKEIKFLLHFVKESKQDESGMPNNRFLAERTGGTYSTLKVQPAELEDSGVYFCASSPRRTAASYNEQFFGPGTRLTVL.

This clone was counted only a few times. This chain links TRBV6-5 with TRBJ1-1; weak D call: TRBD1 (6 bases). Germline V lookup: CDR1 MNHEY, CDR2 SVGAGI. This CDR3 has 15 amino acids. V shed 5 bases and J shed 0 bases, with 13 bases lying between them. This chain's CDR3 is CASSLQGHLNTEAFF. The CDR3 bases are TGTGCCAGCAGTCTTCAGGGACACTTGAACACTGAAGCTTTCTTT.

This clone was counted between two and nine times. The chain is built from TRBV18 and TRBJ1-5; 8 positions agree with TRBD1. With V trimmed by 6 bases and J by 4 bases, 5 bases remained unmatched. The V gene's germline CDR1 is KGHSH and CDR2 LQKENI. The CDR3 covers 14 residues. CDR3 sequence reads: CASSLRQGNQPQHF. CDR3 nucleotides: TGTGCCAGCTCTCTCAGACAGGGGAATCAGCCCCAGCATTTT.

The V gene is TRBV6-2 or TRBV6-3, the J gene TRBJ1-5; 7 bases fit TRBD1. V shed 6 bases, J shed 6 bases, and the junction held 5 bases outside the gene matches. Germline V CDR1 and CDR2: MNHEY, SVGEGT. The CDR3 has 13 residues. DNA for the CDR3: TGTGCCAGCAGCGGAGGGGGCCTTCAGCCCCAGCATTTT. It translates to CASSGGGLQPQHF.

Only a few counts were recorded for this clone. V is TRBV12-5 and J is TRBJ1-2; 7 positions match TRBD1. V lost 1 base to trimming and J lost 6 bases; unmatched junction nucleotides: 8. The CDR3 contains 15 residues. Germline CDR1 and CDR2: LGHNT and FRNRAP. CDR3 in amino acids: CASGLGYDRDHGYTF. The DNA for the CDR3 is TGTGCTAGTGGTTTGGGCTATGACAGGGACCATGGCTACACCTTC.

The table lists this clone with a few counts. The rearrangement uses TRBV19 and TRBJ2-1; 9 bases fit TRBD2. CDR3 size: 13 residues. From germline, CDR1 is LNHDA and CDR2 SQIVND (reference sequence). The ends lost 10 bases at V and 6 bases at J; junction bases unmatched: 7. CDR3 loop: CATASGGRNEQFF. CDR3 nucleotides: TGTGCCACCGCGAGCGGGGGGCGCAATGAGCAGTTCTTC.

This clone was detected a few times. The genes are TRBV4-1 and TRBJ2-1; 7 bases line up with TRBD1. Germline V gene lookup returns CDR1 MGHRA and CDR2 YSYEKL. The CDR3 loop spans 15 amino acids. Losses at the gene ends were 4 bases for V and 1 base for J; bases not matched to a gene: 4. The CDR3 protein is CASSLGQASYNEQFF. CDR3 DNA: TGCGCCAGCAGCCTCGGACAGGCTTCCTACAATGAGCAGTTCTTC.